The 32 T cell receptor beta chains presented below share a single source sample, sequenced in a study of blood T cell repertoires in COVID-19. The assay was immunoSEQ multiplex PCR, and TCRdb's table has in-frame clones only and misses some. Among around 80,000 clones listed, about 91% were seen once. What was sequenced was peripheral blood. These receptors all stem from an elderly woman with acute or convalescent COVID-19.

V and J are TRBV7-2 and TRBJ2-7; TRBD2 is a possible D gene (5 bases). With 4 bases removed from V and 0 bases from J, the gap between germline ends came to 10 bases. The CDR3 loop spans 14 amino acids. CDR1 is SGHTA and CDR2 is FQGNSA in the germline V gene. The CDR3, as DNA: TGTGCCAGCAGCTCTAGCCGGAGCTCCTACGAGCAGTACTTC. Amino acids: CASSSSRSSYEQYF.

CDR3: CASSFGQLGGYTF. In nucleotides, the CDR3 is TGTGCCAGCAGCTTCGGACAGCTGGGTGGCTACACCTTC. V is TRBV5-6 and J is TRBJ1-2; the D gene is possibly TRBD1 (6 bases). Germline V gives CDR1 SGHDT, CDR2 YYEEEE. V gave up 2 bases and J gave up 7 bases, with 12 bases separating them. This CDR3 contains 13 residues.

The chain has TRBV21-1 and TRBJ1-4. TRBV21-1 is termed a pseudogene. This CDR3 is 15 amino acids long. CDR3 region: CASSKASGPNEKLFF. The CDR3 DNA sequence: TGTGCCAGCAGCAAAGCGAGCGGACCTAATGAAAAACTGTTTTTT.

This chain uses TRBV9 with TRBJ1-1, with D unclear. This CDR3 spans 14 amino acids. Germline V gene sequence: CDR1 SGDLS, CDR2 YYNGEE. Between the trimmed V and J ends, which lost 5 bases and 0 bases, there was a span of 11 bases. The CDR3 DNA reads as TGTGCCAGCAGGAGAGGAGCCATGAACACTGAAGCTTTCTTT. Translation: CASRRGAMNTEAFF.

The V gene is TRBV7-2, the J gene TRBJ2-3; 9 nucleotides line up with TRBD2. V gave up 3 bases and J gave up 1 base; unmatched junction bases: 11. Germline loops: CDR1 SGHTA, CDR2 FQGNSA. This CDR3 spans 18 amino acids. DNA for the CDR3: TGTGCCAGCAGCTTGGGGCTAGCGGGGAGGGGGGGCACAGATACGCAGTATTTT. Protein sequence: CASSLGLAGRGGTDTQYF.

The rearrangement uses TRBV24-1 and TRBJ1-2, with D possibly matching TRBD1 (6 bases). With 3 bases removed from V and 4 bases from J, the gap between germline ends came to 14 bases. The length of the CDR3 is 15 residues. In germline, CDR1 is KGHDR, CDR2 SFDVKD. DNA of the CDR3: TGTGCCACCAGTGATGGGACCCCAGGGGTCTATGGCTACACCTTC. It encodes CATSDGTPGVYGYTF.

The chain employs TRBV15 and TRBJ1-2, with TRBD1 matching 7 bases. Losses at the gene ends were 1 base for V and 4 bases for J; bases not matched to a gene: 3. This CDR3 is built from 14 residues. Per germline, CDR1 LNHNV and CDR2 YYDKDF (reference sequence). The CDR3 nucleotides read TGTGCCACCAGCAGAGGGGGGACAGCCTATGGCTACACCTTC. Its translation: CATSRGGTAYGYTF.

This chain links TRBV19 with TRBJ2-7, with D perhaps TRBD1 (6 bases). Per germline, CDR1 LNHDA and CDR2 SQIVND (reference sequence). With 5 bases removed from V and 3 bases from J, the gap between germline ends came to 17 bases. This CDR3 contains 15 residues. CDR3 DNA sequence: TGTGCCAGTAGTCCATCCGGGACATCAATCTACGAGCAGTACTTC. It specifies CASSPSGTSIYEQYF.

This chain links TRBV2 with TRBJ1-6; D is undetermined. Trimming left V 7 bases short and J 8 bases short, with 27 bases between. Per germline, CDR1 SNHLY and CDR2 FYNNEI. This CDR3 region has 18 residues. Here the CDR3 reads CASTGRVSDFRNHSPLHF. In DNA form, the CDR3 reads TGTGCCAGCACCGGGCGGGTCAGCGATTTTAGGAACCATTCACCCCTCCACTTT.

The chain is built from TRBV5-1 and TRBJ2-1; 14 bases are shared with TRBD2. V gave up 4 bases and J gave up 8 bases; unmatched junction bases: 5. The germline CDR1 and CDR2 sequences are SGHRS and YFSETQ. The CDR3 spans 15 residues. CDR3 residues: CASSLPGLAGDEQFF. CDR3 DNA sequence: TGCGCCAGCAGCCTACCGGGACTAGCGGGAGATGAGCAGTTCTTC.

By sample fraction, this clone is medium-sized (0.01 to 0.1%). The rearrangement joins TRBV19 to TRBJ1-2, with D maybe TRBD1 (5 bases). The CDR3 extends over 14 amino acids. Looked up from germline, CDR1 is LNHDA and CDR2 is SQIVND (reference sequence). Between the trimmed V and J ends, which lost 5 bases and 1 base, there was a span of 11 bases. For the CDR3, the DNA is TGTGCCAGTAGTCCTGGGGCACTTAACTATGGCTACACCTTC. It is translated as CASSPGALNYGYTF.

The gene calls are TRBV14 and TRBJ1-6, with TRBD1 matching 7 bases. The CDR3 has 15 amino acids. V trimming: 4 bases; J trimming: 6 bases; junction bases outside the gene matches: 6. Germline values: CDR1 SGHDN, CDR2 FVKESK. The CDR3 sequence is CASSLTGTANSPLHF. The CDR3 bases are TGTGCCAGCAGCCTTACCGGGACAGCTAATTCACCCCTCCACTTT.

This clone was found a few times. This CDR3 is CASGQGSTEAFF. For the CDR3, the DNA is TGTGCCAGCGGACAGGGGTCCACTGAAGCTTTCTTT. The chain uses TRBV18 and TRBJ1-1; 9 bases agree with TRBD1. The CDR3 length is 12 residues. V lost 8 bases to trimming and J lost 4 bases; unmatched junction nucleotides: 2. Per germline, CDR1 KGHSH and CDR2 LQKENI.

The CDR3 is CASSVARTGVGDTQYF. CDR3 DNA: TGTGCCAGCAGCGTAGCAAGGACAGGGGTTGGGGATACGCAGTATTTT. This chain joins TRBV9 and TRBJ2-3, with 9 bases fitting TRBD1. The CDR3 totals 16 residues. Germline CDR1 SGDLS, CDR2 YYNGEE. Trimming cost V 0 bases and J 6 bases; bases outside gene matches: 8.

This chain uses TRBV5-1 with TRBJ1-1, with unresolved D. Germline CDR1 SGHRS, CDR2 YFSETQ. V was clipped by 0 bases and J by 1 base, with 10 bases between them. The CDR3 runs 15 residues. The CDR3 loop is CASSLVVGQNTEAFF. The DNA of the CDR3 is TGCGCCAGCAGCTTGGTGGTGGGCCAGAACACTGAAGCTTTCTTT.

This clone was counted a few times. This chain joins TRBV11-2 and TRBJ2-2; 12 positions match TRBD2. The CDR3 is 16 residues long. The ends lost 2 bases at V and 6 bases at J; junction bases unmatched: 4. Germline V gene sequence: CDR1 SGHAT, CDR2 FQNNGV. Here the CDR3 reads CASSLFLAGGAGELFF. The CDR3 coding sequence is TGTGCCAGCAGCTTATTCCTAGCGGGAGGGGCCGGGGAGCTGTTTTTT.

The chain has TRBV7-6 and TRBJ2-3; a weak D match, TRBD1 (6 bases). V dropped 5 bases and J dropped 2 bases, with 14 bases sitting between them. Germline CDR1 SGHVS, CDR2 FNYEAQ. CDR3 size: 15 residues. The CDR3 spells CASSVGTHHTDTQYF. DNA for the CDR3: TGTGCCAGCAGCGTTGGGACACACCACACAGATACGCAGTATTTT.

The genes are TRBV7-9 and TRBJ1-3, with D possibly being TRBD1 (6 bases). This CDR3 region has 15 residues. Per the germline V gene, CDR1 is SEHNR and CDR2 is FQNEAQ (reference sequence). V was shortened by 5 bases and J by 3 bases, with 14 bases between the two germline ends. CDR3 protein: CASSPQGLLGNTIYF. The CDR3 DNA reads TGTGCCAGCAGCCCTCAGGGGCTACTTGGAAACACCATATATTTT.

The genes are TRBV5-1 and TRBJ2-5; 8 positions agree with TRBD2. V lost 3 bases and J lost 1; bases outside the gene matches: 5. CDR1 and CDR2 (germline): SGHRS, YFSETQ. CDR3 length equals 15 residues. The CDR3 reads CASSYQAGAQETQYF. The CDR3 region has the DNA TGCGCCAGCAGCTACCAAGCGGGGGCCCAAGAGACCCAGTACTTC.

The sample holds one count of this clone. Distinct nucleotide sequences in the sample also encode this CDR3. This chain links TRBV6-1 with TRBJ2-7; 9 nucleotides align to TRBD1. The CDR3 length is 18 residues. Germline V CDR1 and CDR2: MNHNS, SASEGT. The trim removed 0 bases at V and 0 bases at J, leaving 9 bases unmatched. The CDR3 coding sequence is TGTGCCAGCAGTGAAGCGCTTCGAGGGACAGGGAGCTCCTACGAGCAGTACTTC. It yields the protein CASSEALRGTGSSYEQYF.

The rearrangement uses TRBV7-6 and TRBJ2-2; TRBD1 matches 7 bases. V was clipped by 4 bases and J by 4 bases; unmatched bases: 3. Germline CDR1 and CDR2: SGHVS and FNYEAQ. The CDR3 totals 14 residues. CDR3 coding DNA: TGTGCCAGCAGCTCCTCAGGGGGCACCGGGGAGCTGTTTTTT. It codes for CASSSSGGTGELFF.

CDR3 residues: CASSAGLAGGGDTQYF. CDR3 DNA: TGTGCCAGCAGCGCCGGACTAGCGGGAGGGGGAGATACGCAGTATTTT. The genes are TRBV9 and TRBJ2-3; TRBD2 agrees at 15 bases. CDR3 length: 16 residues. The germline CDR1 and CDR2 sequences are SGDLS and YYNGEE. Trimming removed 3 bases from V and 5 bases from J; junction bases left unmatched: 4.

The chain employs TRBV28 and TRBJ2-3; 9 nucleotides agree with TRBD2. V was clipped by 5 bases and J by 2 bases; unmatched bases: 5. The CDR3 loop spans 15 amino acids. The germline V gene encodes CDR1 MDHEN and CDR2 SYDVKM. The CDR3 spells CASSPSGGYTDTQYF. CDR3 bases: TGTGCCAGCAGTCCGAGCGGGGGGTACACAGATACGCAGTATTTT.

The sample holds a few counts of this clone. The chain employs TRBV11-2 and TRBJ2-1; TRBD2 aligns across 10 bases. This CDR3 is 15 amino acids long. Trimming cost V 5 bases and J 7 bases; bases outside gene matches: 8. Germline values: CDR1 SGHAT, CDR2 FQNNGV. CDR3 residues: CASSRTSGPENEQFF. DNA of the CDR3: TGTGCCAGCAGCAGGACTAGCGGTCCGGAGAATGAGCAGTTCTTC.

The chain has TRBV25-1 and TRBJ2-5; 9 bases fit TRBD1. The junction had 2 bases not matched to a gene; V was cut back by 4 bases and J by 2 bases. Germline CDR1 reads MGHDK; CDR2 reads SYGVNS. CDR3 size: 14 residues. This CDR3 is CASSAGTGQETQYF. CDR3 coding DNA: TGTGCCAGCAGTGCCGGGACAGGGCAAGAGACCCAGTACTTC. Complete variable domain (other parts from reference TRBV25-1 and TRBJ2-5): EADIYQTPRYLVIGTGKKITLECSQTMGHDKMYWYQQDPGMELHLIHYSYGVNSTEKGDLSSESTVSRIRTEHFPLTLESARPSHTSQYLCASSAGTGQETQYFGPGTRLLVL.

The rearrangement links TRBV5-4 to TRBJ1-1; TRBD1 aligns across 10 bases. There are 16 residues in the CDR3. Germline V lookup: CDR1 SGHNT, CDR2 YYREEE (reference sequence). The ends lost 5 bases at V and 4 bases at J; junction bases unmatched: 11. In nucleotides, the CDR3 is TGTGCCAGCAGTTTCAACCGCGGGACAGGGGCCACTGAAGCTTTCTTT. Translated: CASSFNRGTGATEAFF.

This clone was detected only a few times. This chain links TRBV30 with TRBJ1-2; 7 bases agree with TRBD1. The CDR3 is 13 residues long. Germline trimming cut 2 bases from V and 8 bases from J; bases unmatched to any gene: 8. Germline CDR1 is GTSNPN and CDR2 is SVGIG (reference sequence). The CDR3 DNA follows: TGTGCCTGGAGTATAACCGGGACAGTCGGCTACACCTTC. As protein: CAWSITGTVGYTF. Variable domain in full (rest from reference TRBV30 and TRBJ1-2): SQTIHQWPATLVQPVGSPLSLECTVEGTSNPNLYWYRQAAGRGLQLLFYSVGIGQISSEVPQNLSASRPQDRQFILSSKKLLLSDSGFYLCAWSITGTVGYTFGSGTRLTVV.

The chain carries TRBV6-6 and TRBJ2-5; 10 nucleotides align to TRBD2. Trimming at V came to 5 bases and at J to 4 bases, leaving 19 bases not matched to a gene. Germline values: CDR1 MNHNY, CDR2 SVGAGI (reference sequence). This CDR3 has 19 residues. The CDR3 region is CASSPEAGGLAVTRETQYF. DNA of the CDR3: TGTGCCAGCAGTCCCGAAGCGGGGGGGCTTGCCGTCACACGAGAGACCCAGTACTTC.

V and J are TRBV2 and TRBJ2-3, with 7 bases identical to TRBD2. In germline, CDR1 is SNHLY, CDR2 FYNNEI. V was pared by 5 bases and J by 0 bases, with 14 bases of the junction left unmatched. The length of the CDR3 is 18 residues. The CDR3 DNA sequence: TGTGCCAGCAGTTTAGGGCTAGCGGCCGGGTCTAGCACAGATACGCAGTATTTT. This sequence encodes CASSLGLAAGSSTDTQYF.

This clone was observed a handful of times. The chain employs TRBV4-3 and TRBJ1-5; no reliable D call. There are 14 residues in the CDR3. Germline V gene lookup returns CDR1 LGHNA and CDR2 YSLEER. The V end lost 1 base, the J end lost 7 bases, and 11 bases lay between the germline ends. DNA of the CDR3: TGCGCCAGCAGCCAAGGCACGGAGGTGCAGCCCCAGCATTTT. Translating gives CASSQGTEVQPQHF.

This clone is a singleton in its sample. The chain employs TRBV5-6 and TRBJ2-5; weak D call: TRBD2 (6 bases). The germline V gene has CDR1 SGHDT and CDR2 YYEEEE. The ends were cut back, 5 bases at V and 1 base at J, with 15 bases in the middle. This CDR3 region has 15 residues. CDR3 amino acids: CASSGGTGLQETQYF. DNA for the CDR3: TGTGCCAGCAGTGGCGGGACGGGCCTCCAAGAGACCCAGTACTTC.

This clone was seen a few times. V and J are TRBV10-1 and TRBJ1-1, with TRBD1 identical over 8 bases. The V and J ends lost 2 bases and 4 bases, in that order; junction bases with no gene match: 6. Germline V CDR1 and CDR2: WNHNN, SYGVQD (reference sequence). There are 15 residues in the CDR3. The CDR3 DNA reads TGCGCCAGCAGTGAGCGCAGGGGGCCGGGCACTGAAGCTTTCTTT. Protein product: CASSERRGPGTEAFF.